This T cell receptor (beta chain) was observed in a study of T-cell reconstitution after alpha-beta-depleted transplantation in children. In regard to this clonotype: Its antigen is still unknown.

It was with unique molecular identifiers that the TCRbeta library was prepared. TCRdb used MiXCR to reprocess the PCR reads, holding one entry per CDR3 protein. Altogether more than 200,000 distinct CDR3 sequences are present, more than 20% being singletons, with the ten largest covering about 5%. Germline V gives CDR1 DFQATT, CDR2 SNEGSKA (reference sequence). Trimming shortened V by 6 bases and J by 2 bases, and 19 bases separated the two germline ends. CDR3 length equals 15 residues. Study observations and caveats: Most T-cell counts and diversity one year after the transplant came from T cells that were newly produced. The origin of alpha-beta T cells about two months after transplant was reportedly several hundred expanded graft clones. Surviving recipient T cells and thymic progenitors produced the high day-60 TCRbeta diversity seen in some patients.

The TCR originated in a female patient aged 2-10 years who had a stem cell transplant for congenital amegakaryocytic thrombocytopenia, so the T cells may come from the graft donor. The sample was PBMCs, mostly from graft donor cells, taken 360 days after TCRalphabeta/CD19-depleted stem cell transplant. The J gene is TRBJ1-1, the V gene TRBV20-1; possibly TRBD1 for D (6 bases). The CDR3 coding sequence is TGCAGTGCACGGCGGGGGCCCTTAAGAAACACTGAAGCTTTCTTT. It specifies CSARRGPLRNTEAFF.